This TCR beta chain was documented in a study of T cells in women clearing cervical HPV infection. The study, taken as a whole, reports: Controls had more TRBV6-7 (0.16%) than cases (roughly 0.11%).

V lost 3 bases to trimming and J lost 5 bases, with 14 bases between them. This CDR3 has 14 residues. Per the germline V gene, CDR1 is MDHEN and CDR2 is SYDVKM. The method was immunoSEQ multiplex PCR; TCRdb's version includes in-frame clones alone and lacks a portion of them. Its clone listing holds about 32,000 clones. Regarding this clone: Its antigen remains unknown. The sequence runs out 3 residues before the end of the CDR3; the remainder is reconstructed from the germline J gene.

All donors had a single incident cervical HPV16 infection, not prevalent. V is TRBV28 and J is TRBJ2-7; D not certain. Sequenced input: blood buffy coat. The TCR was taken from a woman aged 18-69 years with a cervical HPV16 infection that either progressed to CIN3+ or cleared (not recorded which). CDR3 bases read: TGTGCCAGCAGTTTGGTAGGGCTCATCCACGAG. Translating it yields CASSLVGLIHE. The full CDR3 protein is CASSLVGLIHEQYF.